This T cell receptor beta chain is from a study of shared clonotypes between healthy human individuals. Germline-derived CDR1 and CDR2 are MNHEY and SMNVEV (reference sequence). Trimming took off 1 base at V and 4 bases at J, with 10 bases between the two ends. CDR3 size: 14 residues. CD45RO-negative cells were positively selected for CCR7, leaving out terminally differentiated effector memory CD45RA+ cells. Only in-frame clones appear in the TCRdb table, and some are missing; sequencing was by immunoSEQ multiplex PCR. Seen here are about 2.1 million clones, roughly 95% observed once, and the top ten hold more than 1.5%.

The receptor was isolated from a young man in good health. Some clones in this sample may be carry-over from other donors' samples. Sequencing was carried out using naive CD8+ T cells from PBMCs. The chain recombines TRBV27 with TRBJ2-5; TRBD1 or TRBD2 may be the D gene (5 bases each). CDR3 sequence: CASSLWGPGETQYF. CDR3 bases: TGTGCCAGCAGTTTATGGGGACCCGGAGAGACCCAGTACTTC.